The present entry profiles one T cell receptor beta chain with its context. Per germline, CDR1 KGHDR and CDR2 SFDVKD. The trim removed 4 bases at V and 3 bases at J, leaving 1 base unmatched. This CDR3 has 13 amino acids. The sample comes from a study of blood T cell repertoires in COVID-19. Repertoires were generated with immunoSEQ multiplex PCR, while TCRdb's copy carries only in-frame clones and drops some. Counted here are fewer than 30,000 clones, about 85% occurring once; the ten biggest clones make up roughly 25%. V usage is TRBV24-1 and J usage is TRBJ2-5; TRBD1 aligns across 7 bases. Sequenced sample: peripheral blood. The receptor comes from a human donor in a cohort sampled during active COVID-19. The CDR3 DNA sequence: TGTGCCACCAGTGACGGACAGGAAGAGACCCAGTACTTC. It is translated as CATSDGQEETQYF.